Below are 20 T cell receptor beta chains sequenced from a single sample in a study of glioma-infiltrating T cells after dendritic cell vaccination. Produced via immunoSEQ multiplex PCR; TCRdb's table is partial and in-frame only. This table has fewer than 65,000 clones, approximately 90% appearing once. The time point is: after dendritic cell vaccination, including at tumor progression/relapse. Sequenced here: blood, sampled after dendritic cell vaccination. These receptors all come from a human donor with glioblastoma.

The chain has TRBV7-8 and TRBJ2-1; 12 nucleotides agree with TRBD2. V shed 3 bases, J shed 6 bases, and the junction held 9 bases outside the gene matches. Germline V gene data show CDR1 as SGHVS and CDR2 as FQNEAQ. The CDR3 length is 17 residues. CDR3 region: CASSFRLAGVYVNEQFF. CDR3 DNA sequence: TGTGCCAGCAGCTTTAGACTAGCGGGAGTTTATGTCAATGAGCAGTTCTTC.

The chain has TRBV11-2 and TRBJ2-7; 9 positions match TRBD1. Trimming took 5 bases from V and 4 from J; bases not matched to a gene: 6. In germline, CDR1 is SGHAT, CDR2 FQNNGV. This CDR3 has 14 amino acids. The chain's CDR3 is CASSRGTGSYEQYF. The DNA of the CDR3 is TGTGCCAGCAGCCGAGGGACAGGGTCGTACGAGCAGTACTTC.

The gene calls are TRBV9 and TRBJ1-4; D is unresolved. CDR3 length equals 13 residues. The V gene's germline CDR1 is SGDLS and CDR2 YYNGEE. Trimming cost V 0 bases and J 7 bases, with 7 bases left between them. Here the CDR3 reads CASSVDSREKLFF. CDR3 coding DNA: TGTGCCAGCAGCGTAGATTCCCGTGAAAAACTGTTTTTT.

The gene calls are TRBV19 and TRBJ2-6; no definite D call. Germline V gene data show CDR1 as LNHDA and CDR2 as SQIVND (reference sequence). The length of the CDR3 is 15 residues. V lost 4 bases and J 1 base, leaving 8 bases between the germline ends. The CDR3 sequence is CASSTEASGANVLTF. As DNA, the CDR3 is TGTGCCAGTAGTACGGAAGCGTCTGGGGCCAACGTCCTGACTTTC.

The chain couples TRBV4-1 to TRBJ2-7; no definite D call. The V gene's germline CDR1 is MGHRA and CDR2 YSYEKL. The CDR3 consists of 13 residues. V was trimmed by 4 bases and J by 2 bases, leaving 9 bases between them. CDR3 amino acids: CASSPTGAYEQYF. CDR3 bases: TGCGCCAGCAGCCCCACCGGAGCCTACGAGCAGTACTTC.

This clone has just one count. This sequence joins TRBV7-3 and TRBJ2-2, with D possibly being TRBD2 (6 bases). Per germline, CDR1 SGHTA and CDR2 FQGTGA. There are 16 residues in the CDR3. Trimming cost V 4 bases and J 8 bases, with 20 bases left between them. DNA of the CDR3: TGTGCCAGCAGCTCCGGGACTCCGGCTACGGGAGGGGAGCTGTTTTTT. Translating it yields CASSSGTPATGGELFF.

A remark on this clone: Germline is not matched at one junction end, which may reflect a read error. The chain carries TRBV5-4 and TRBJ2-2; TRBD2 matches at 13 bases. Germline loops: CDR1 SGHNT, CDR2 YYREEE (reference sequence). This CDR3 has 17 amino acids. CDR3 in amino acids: CASSRGLAGEYTGEPFF. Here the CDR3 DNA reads TGTGCCAGCAGCCGAGGACTAGCGGGAGAATACACCGGGGAGCCGTTTTTT.

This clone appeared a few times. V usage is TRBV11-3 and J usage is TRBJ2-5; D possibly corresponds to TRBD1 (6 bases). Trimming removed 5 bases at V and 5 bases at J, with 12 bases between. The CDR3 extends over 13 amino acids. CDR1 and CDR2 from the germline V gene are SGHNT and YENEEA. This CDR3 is CASSPDRGETQYF. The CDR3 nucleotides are TGTGCCAGCAGCCCGGACAGAGGGGAGACCCAGTACTTC.

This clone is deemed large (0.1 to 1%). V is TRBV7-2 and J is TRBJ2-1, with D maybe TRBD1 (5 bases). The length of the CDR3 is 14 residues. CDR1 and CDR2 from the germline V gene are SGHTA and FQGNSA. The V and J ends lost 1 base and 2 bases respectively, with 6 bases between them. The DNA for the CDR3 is TGTGCCAGCAGCTTAGGGACAACCTACAATGAGCAGTTCTTC. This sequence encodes CASSLGTTYNEQFF.

The CDR3 bases are TGTGCCATCAGTGTGGCGAGAGGCCTGACTAACTATGGCTACACCTTC. Translated, it gives CAISVARGLTNYGYTF. This rearrangement joins TRBV10-3 to TRBJ1-2; no definite D call. CDR3 size: 16 residues. Trimming removed 4 bases at V and 0 bases at J, with 15 bases between. The germline gives CDR1 ENHRY, CDR2 SYGVKD.

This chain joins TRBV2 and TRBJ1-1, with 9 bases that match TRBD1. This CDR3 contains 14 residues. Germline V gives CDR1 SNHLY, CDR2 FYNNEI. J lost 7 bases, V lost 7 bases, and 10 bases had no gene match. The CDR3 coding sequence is TGTGCCAGCAAGTCGGGGACAGGGCATTTTGAAGCTTTCTTT. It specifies CASKSGTGHFEAFF.

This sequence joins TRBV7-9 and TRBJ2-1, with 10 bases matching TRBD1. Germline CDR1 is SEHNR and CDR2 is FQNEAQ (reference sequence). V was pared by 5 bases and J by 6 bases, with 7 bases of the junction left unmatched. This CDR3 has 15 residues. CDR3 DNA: TGTGCCAGCAGCCAAAGGACAGGGGGTGGCAATGAGCAGTTCTTC. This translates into CASSQRTGGGNEQFF.

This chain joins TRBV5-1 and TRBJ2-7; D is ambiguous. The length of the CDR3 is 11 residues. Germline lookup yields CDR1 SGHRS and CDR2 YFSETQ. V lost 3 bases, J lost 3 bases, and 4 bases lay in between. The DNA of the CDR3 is TGCGCCAGCAGCTCGGGCTACGAGCAGTACTTC. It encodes CASSSGYEQYF.

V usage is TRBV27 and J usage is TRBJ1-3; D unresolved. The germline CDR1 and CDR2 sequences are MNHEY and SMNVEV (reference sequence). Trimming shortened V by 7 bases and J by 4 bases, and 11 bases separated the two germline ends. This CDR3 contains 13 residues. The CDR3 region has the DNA TGTGCCAGCACCCCCTTCCCCGGAAACACCATATATTTT. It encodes CASTPFPGNTIYF.

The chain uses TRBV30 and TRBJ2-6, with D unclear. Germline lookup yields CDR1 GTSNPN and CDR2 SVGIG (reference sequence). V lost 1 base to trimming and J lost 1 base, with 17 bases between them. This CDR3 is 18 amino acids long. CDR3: CAWSGLGSSSSGANVLTF. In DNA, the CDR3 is TGTGCCTGGAGTGGGTTGGGTAGCTCGAGTTCTGGGGCCAACGTCCTGACTTTC.

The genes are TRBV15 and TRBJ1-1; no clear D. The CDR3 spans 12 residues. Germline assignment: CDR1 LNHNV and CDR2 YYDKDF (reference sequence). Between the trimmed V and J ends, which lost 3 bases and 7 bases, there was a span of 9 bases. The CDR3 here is CATSRGLGEAFF. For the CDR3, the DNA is TGTGCCACCAGCAGGGGCTTGGGTGAAGCTTTCTTT.

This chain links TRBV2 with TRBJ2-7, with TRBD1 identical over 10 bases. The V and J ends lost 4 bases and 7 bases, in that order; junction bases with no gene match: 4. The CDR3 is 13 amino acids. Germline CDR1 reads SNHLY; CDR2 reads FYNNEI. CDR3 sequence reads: CASSVGQGEEQYF. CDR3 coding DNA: TGTGCCAGCAGTGTCGGACAGGGGGAAGAGCAGTACTTC.

The CDR3 DNA follows: TGTGCCAGCAGTGAATTTTGGGGACAGGATTTCGATCAGCCCCAGCATTTT. This sequence encodes CASSEFWGQDFDQPQHF. This chain joins TRBV6-1 and TRBJ1-5, with 8 bases lining up with TRBD1. Germline V gene sequence: CDR1 MNHNS, CDR2 SASEGT. This CDR3 spans 17 amino acids. Trimming at V came to 2 bases and at J to 5 bases, leaving 11 bases not matched to a gene.

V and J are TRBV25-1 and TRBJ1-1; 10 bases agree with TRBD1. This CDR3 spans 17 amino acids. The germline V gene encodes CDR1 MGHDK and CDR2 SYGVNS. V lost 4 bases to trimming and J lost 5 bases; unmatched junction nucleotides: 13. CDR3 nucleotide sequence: TGTGCCAGCAGTGTAAAGAGGGGACAGGGGAGGGGGACTGAAGCTTTCTTT. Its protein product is CASSVKRGQGRGTEAFF.

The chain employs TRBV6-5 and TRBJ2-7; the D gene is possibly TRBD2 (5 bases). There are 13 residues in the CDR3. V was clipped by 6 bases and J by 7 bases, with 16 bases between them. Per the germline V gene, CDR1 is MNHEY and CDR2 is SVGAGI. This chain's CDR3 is CASSPGVVGEQYF. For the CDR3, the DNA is TGTGCCAGCAGCCCCGGGGTAGTCGGAGAGCAGTACTTC.